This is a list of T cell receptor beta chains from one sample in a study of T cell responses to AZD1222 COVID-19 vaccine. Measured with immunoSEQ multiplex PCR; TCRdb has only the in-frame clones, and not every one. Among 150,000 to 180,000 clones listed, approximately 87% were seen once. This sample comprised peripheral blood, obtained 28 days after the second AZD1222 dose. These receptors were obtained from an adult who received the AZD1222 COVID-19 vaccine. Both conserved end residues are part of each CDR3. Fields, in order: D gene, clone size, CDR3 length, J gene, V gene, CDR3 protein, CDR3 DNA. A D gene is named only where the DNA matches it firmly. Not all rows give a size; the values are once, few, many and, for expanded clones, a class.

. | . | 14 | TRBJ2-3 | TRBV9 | CASSSRPGTDTQYF | TGTGCCAGCAGCTCACGCCCGGGCACAGATACGCAGTATTTT
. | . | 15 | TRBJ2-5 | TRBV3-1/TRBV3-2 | CASSQFSGFQETQYF | TGTGCCAGCAGCCAATTCTCGGGATTCCAAGAGACCCAGTACTTC
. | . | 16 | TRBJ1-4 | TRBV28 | CASSSITWGLSEKLFF | TGTGCCAGCAGTTCCATTACCTGGGGGCTCAGTGAAAAACTGTTTTTT
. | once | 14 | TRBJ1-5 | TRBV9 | CASSPRGGNQPQHF | TGTGCCAGCAGCCCCCGGGGGGGCAATCAGCCCCAGCATTTT
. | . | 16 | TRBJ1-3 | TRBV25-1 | CASSEFQGLAGNTIYF | TGTGCCAGCAGTGAATTCCAGGGGCTAGCTGGAAACACCATATATTTT
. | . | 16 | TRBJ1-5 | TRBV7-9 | CASTHEPGGSNQPQHF | TGTGCCAGCACCCATGAGCCCGGGGGCTCCAATCAGCCCCAGCATTTT
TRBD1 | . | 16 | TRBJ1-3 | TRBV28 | CASSLLGQLSGNTIYF | TGTGCCAGCAGTTTATTGGGACAGCTCTCTGGAAACACCATATATTTT
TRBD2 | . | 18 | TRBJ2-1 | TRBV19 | CASSVETRLAGVSDEQFF | TGTGCCAGTAGTGTCGAAACCCGACTAGCGGGAGTATCCGATGAGCAGTTCTTC
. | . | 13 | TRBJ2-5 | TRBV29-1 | CSVEGGIRETQYF | TGCAGCGTTGAAGGGGGGATCAGAGAGACCCAGTACTTC
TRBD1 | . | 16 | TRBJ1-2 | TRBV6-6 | CASSSNRDRRSYGYTF | TGTGCCAGCAGTTCTAATCGGGACAGGCGATCCTATGGCTACACCTTC
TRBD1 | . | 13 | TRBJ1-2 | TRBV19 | CAAGRDRGYGYTF | TGTGCCGCCGGCCGGGACAGGGGCTATGGCTACACCTTC
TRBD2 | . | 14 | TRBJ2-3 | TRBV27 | CASSFSLAGDTQYF | TGTGCCAGCAGTTTCTCCCTAGCGGGAGATACACAGTATTTT
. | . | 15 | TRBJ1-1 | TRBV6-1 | CASSDPGRENTEAFF | TGTGCCAGCAGTGACCCGGGACGGGAGAACACTGAAGCTTTCTTT
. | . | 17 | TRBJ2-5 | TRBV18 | CASSPPPSVEVAKTQYF | TGTGCCAGCTCACCACCGCCCTCGGTGGAGGTAGCAAAGACCCAGTACTTC
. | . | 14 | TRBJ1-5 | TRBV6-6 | CASRIAQGNKPQHF | TGTGCCAGCAGGATTGCACAGGGCAATAAGCCCCAGCATTTT
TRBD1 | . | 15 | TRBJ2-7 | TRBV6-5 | CASRPPGQAVHEQYF | TGTGCCAGCAGGCCACCGGGACAGGCGGTACACGAGCAGTACTTC
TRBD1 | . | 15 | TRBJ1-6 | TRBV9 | CASSVEGQGYSPLHF | TGTGCCAGCAGCGTAGAGGGACAGGGTTATTCACCCCTCCACTTT
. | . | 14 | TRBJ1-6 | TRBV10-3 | CAISEAVGNSPLHF | TGTGCCATCAGTGAAGCTGTTGGTAATTCACCCCTCCACTTT
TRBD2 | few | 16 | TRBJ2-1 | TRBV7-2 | CASSLGASGTYNEQFF | TGTGCCAGCAGCTTAGGGGCTAGCGGAACCTACAATGAGCAGTTCTTC
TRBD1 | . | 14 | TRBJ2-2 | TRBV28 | CATMEQGVPGELFF | TGTGCCACCATGGAACAGGGGGTCCCCGGGGAGCTGTTTTTT
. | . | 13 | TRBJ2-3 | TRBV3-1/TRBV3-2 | CASSQLGTYTQYF | TGTGCCAGCAGCCAACTCGGCACGTATACGCAGTATTTT
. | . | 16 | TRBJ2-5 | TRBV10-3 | CAISESSRVYQETQYF | TGTGCCATCAGTGAGTCGAGTCGTGTTTACCAAGAGACCCAGTACTTC
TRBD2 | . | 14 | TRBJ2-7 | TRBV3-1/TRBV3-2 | CASTSLAGVNEQYF | TGTGCCAGCACCTCCCTAGCGGGAGTCAACGAGCAGTACTTC
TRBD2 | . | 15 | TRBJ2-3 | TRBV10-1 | CASSELAGGLPPQYF | TGCGCCAGCAGTGAACTAGCGGGAGGGCTTCCCCCGCAGTATTTT
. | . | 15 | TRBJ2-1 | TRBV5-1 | CASSSWEDNYNEQFF | TGCGCCAGCAGCTCCTGGGAGGATAACTACAATGAGCAGTTCTTC
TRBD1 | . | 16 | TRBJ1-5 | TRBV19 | CASSLRTGENNQPQHF | TGTGCCAGTAGTTTACGGACAGGGGAAAACAATCAGCCCCAGCATTTT
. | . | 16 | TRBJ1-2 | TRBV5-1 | CASSPDKPTVNYGYTF | TGCGCCAGCAGCCCAGACAAACCCACTGTAAACTATGGCTACACCTTC
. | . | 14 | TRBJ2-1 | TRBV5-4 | CASSQDSSYNEQFF | TGTGCCAGCAGCCAGGACAGCTCCTACAATGAGCAGTTCTTC
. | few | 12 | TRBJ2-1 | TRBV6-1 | CASSPTYNEQFF | TGTGCCAGCAGTCCGACATACAATGAGCAGTTCTTC
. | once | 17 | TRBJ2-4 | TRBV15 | CATSRDTSVTPRNIQYF | TGTGCCACCAGCAGAGATACGTCGGTAACACCTAGAAACATTCAGTACTTC
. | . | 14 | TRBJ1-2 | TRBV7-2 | CASSLSTVNYGYTF | TGTGCCAGCAGCTTATCGACAGTGAACTATGGCTACACCTTC
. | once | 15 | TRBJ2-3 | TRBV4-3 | CASSQAPHGTDTQYF | TGCGCCAGCAGCCAAGCTCCCCACGGAACAGATACGCAGTATTTT
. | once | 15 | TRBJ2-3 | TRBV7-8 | CASHGLAGQVDTQYF | TGTGCCAGTCACGGGTTGGCAGGGCAAGTAGATACGCAGTATTTT
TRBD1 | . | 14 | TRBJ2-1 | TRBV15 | CATSRDPGGNEQFF | TGTGCCACCAGCAGAGACCCAGGGGGTAATGAGCAGTTCTTC
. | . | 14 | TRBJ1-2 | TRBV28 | CASSAPPGGNGYTF | TGTGCCAGCAGCGCCCCCCCCGGGGGCAATGGCTACACCTTC